This T cell receptor beta chain was documented in a study of blood T cell repertoires in COVID-19. Study background: PBMCs, B-cell-depleted T cells, or T cells provided the cDNA or gDNA that made up the material.

The CDR3 runs 14 residues. Germline-derived CDR1 and CDR2 are SEHNR and FQNEAQ (reference sequence). The V gene lost 7 bases and the J gene lost 3 bases, with 15 bases spanning the gap. Per the original data handling: Estimation of nucleated cell counts relied on the amplification of reference gene primers. Clones were sequenced by immunoSEQ multiplex PCR, and TCRdb holds only the in-frame ones, with some missing. V and J calls and clone size come straight from that table; D and trimming were deduced from the DNA. The table lists over 350,000 clones, more than 70% of them singletons. Enrollees, roughly 18 to 95 years old, lived in roughly 24 US areas. Cohort 3 donors counted as recovered after two negative PCRs, clearance, or resolved symptoms.

The source of this sequence is a woman aged 18-29 years who had recovered from COVID-19. Sequences were obtained from PBMCs or T cells enriched from blood (not recorded which). V and J are TRBV7-9 and TRBJ1-1; D is undetermined. CDR3 sequence (DNA): TGTGCCAGCACCAAACGGAGGGCAGACACTGAAGCTTTCTTT. The encoded protein is CASTKRRADTEAFF.